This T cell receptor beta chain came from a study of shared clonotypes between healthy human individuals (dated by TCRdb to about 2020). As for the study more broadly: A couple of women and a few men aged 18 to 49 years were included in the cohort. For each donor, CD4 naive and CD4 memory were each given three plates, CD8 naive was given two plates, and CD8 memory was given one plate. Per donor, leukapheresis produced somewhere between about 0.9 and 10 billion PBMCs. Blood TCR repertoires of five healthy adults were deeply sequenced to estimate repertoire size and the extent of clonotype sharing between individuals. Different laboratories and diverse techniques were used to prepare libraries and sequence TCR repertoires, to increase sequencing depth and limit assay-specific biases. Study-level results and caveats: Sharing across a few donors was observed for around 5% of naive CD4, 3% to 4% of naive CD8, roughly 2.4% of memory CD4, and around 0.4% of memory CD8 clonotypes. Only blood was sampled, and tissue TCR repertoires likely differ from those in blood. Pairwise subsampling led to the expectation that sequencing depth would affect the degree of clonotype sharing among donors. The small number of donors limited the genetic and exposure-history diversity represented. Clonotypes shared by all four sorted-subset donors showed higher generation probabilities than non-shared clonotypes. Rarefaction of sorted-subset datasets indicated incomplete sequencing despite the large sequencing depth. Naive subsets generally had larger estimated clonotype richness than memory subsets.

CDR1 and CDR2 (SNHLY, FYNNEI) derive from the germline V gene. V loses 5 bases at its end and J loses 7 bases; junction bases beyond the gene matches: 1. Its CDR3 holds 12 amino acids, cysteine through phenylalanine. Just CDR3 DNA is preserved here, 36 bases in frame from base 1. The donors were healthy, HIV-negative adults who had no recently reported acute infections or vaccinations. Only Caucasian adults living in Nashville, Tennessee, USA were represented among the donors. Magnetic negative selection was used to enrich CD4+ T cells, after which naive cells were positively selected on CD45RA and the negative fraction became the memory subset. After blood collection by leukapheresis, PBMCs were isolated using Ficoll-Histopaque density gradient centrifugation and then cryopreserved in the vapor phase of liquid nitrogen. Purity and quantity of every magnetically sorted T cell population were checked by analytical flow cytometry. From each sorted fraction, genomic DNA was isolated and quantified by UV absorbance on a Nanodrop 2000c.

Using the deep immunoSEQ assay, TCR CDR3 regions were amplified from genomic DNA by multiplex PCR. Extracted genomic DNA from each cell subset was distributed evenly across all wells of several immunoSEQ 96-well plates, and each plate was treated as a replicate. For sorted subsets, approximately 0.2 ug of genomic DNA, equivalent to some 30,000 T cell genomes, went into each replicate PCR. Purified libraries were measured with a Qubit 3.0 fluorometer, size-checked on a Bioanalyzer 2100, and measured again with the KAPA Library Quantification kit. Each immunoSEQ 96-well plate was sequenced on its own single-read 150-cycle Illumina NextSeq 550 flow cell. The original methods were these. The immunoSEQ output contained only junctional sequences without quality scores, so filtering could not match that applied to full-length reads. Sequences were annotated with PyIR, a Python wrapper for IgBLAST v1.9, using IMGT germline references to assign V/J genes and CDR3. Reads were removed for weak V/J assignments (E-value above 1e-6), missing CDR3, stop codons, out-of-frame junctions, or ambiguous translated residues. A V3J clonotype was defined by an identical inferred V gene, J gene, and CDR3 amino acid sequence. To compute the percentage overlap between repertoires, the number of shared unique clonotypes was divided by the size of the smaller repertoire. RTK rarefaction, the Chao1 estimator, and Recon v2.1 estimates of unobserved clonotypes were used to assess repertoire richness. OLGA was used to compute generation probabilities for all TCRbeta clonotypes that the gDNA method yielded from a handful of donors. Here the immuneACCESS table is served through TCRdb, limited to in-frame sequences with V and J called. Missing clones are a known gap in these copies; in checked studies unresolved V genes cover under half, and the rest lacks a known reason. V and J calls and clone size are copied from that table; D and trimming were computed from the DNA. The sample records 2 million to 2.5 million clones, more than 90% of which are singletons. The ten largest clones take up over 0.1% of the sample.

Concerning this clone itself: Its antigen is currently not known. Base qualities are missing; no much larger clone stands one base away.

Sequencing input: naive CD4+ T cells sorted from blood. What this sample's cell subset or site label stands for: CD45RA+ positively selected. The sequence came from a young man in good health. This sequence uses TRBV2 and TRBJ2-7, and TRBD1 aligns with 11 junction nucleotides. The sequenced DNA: TGTGCCAGCAGTAGGGACAGGGGGGAGCAGTACTTC. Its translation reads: CASSRDRGEQYF.